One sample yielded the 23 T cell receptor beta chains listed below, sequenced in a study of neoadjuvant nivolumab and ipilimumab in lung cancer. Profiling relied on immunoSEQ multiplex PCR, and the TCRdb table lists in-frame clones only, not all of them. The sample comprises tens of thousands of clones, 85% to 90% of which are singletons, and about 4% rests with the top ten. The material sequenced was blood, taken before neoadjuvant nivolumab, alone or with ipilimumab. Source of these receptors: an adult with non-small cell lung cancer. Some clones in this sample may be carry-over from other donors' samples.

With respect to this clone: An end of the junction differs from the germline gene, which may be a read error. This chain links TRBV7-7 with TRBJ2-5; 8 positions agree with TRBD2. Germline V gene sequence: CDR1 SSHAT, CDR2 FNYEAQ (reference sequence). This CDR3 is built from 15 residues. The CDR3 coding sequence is TGTGCTAGCAGCTTAGGCGGGACTAGGGAAGAGACCCAGTACTTC. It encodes CASSLGGTREETQYF.

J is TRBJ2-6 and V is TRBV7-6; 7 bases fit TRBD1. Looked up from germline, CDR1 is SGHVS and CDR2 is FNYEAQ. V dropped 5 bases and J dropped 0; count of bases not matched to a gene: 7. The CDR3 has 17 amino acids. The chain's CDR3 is CASSVNRGFSGANVLTF. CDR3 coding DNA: TGTGCCAGCAGCGTTAACAGGGGATTCTCTGGGGCCAACGTCCTGACTTTC.

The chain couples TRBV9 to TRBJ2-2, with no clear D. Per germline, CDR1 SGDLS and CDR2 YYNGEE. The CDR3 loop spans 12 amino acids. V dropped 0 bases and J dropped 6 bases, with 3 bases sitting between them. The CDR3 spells CASSVVPGELFF. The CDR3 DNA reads TGTGCCAGCAGCGTAGTGCCCGGGGAGCTGTTTTTT.

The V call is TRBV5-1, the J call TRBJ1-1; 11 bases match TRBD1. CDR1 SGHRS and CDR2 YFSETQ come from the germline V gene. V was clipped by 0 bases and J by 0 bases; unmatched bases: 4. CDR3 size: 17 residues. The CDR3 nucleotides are TGCGCCAGCAGCTTGGGTGGGACAGGGGGTATGAACACTGAAGCTTTCTTT. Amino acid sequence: CASSLGGTGGMNTEAFF.

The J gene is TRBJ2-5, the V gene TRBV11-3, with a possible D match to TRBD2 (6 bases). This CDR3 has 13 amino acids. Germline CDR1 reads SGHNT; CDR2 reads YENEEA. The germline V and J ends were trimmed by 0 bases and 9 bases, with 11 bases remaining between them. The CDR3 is CASSLDKTGAQYF. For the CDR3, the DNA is TGTGCCAGCAGCTTAGATAAGACGGGGGCCCAGTACTTC.

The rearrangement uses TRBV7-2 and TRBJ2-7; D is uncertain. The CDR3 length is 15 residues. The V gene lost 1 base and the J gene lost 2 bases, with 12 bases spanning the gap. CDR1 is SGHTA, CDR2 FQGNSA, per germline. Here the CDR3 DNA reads TGTGCCAGCAGCTTAGAGTCGGACCTGACCTACGAGCAGTACTTC. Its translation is CASSLESDLTYEQYF.

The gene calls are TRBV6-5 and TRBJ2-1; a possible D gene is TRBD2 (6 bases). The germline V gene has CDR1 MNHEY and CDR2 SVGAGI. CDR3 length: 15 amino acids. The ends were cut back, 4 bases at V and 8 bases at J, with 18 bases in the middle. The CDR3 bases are TGTGCCAGCAGTTCGTCCCGGGGGTCGACACATGAGCAGTTCTTC. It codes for CASSSSRGSTHEQFF.

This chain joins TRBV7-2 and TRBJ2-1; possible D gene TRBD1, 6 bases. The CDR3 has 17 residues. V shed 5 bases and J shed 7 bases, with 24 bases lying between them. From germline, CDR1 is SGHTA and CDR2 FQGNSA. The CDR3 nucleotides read TGTGCCAGCAGCCCTATGAAGGGGCGAGGGGGTACGAATGAGCAGTTCTTC. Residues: CASSPMKGRGGTNEQFF.

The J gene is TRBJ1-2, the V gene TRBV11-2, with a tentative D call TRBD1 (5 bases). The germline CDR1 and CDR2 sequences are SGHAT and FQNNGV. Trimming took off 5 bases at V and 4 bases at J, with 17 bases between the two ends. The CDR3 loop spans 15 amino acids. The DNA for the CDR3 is TGTGCCAGCAGCCTCAGTCCGGGGCAGGGCTATGGCTACACCTTC. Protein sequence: CASSLSPGQGYGYTF.

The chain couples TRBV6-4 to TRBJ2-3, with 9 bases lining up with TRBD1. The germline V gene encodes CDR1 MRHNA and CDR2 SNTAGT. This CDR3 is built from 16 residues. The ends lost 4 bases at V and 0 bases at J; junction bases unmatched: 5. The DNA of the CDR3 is TGTGCCAGCAGTGTGCTACAGGGGGCTAGCACAGATACGCAGTATTTT. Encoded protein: CASSVLQGASTDTQYF.

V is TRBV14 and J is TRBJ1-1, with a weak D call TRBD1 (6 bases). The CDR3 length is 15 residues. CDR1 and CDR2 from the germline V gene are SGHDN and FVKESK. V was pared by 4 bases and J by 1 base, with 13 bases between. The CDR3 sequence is CASSRGRGANTEAFF. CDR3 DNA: TGTGCCAGCAGCCGGGGTCGGGGGGCGAACACTGAAGCTTTCTTT.

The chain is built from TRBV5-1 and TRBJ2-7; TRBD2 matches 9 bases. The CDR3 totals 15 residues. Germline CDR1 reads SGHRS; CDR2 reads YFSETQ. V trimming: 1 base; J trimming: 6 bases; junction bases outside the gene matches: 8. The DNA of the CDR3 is TGCGCCAGCAGCTTGTCTAGCGGGACCCACGGCGAGCAGTACTTC. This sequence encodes CASSLSSGTHGEQYF.

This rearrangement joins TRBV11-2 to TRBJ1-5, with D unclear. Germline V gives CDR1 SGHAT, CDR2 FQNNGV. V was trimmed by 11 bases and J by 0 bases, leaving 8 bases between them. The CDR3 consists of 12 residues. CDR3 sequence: CARPDSNQPQHF. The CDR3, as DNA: TGTGCCCGGCCAGATAGCAATCAGCCCCAGCATTTT. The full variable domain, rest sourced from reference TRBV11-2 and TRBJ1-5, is EAGVAQSPRYKIIEKRQSVAFWCNPISGHATLYWYQQILGQGPKLLIQFQNNGVVDDSQLPKDRFSAERLKGVDSTLKIQPAKLEDSAVYLCARPDSNQPQHFGDGTRLSIL.

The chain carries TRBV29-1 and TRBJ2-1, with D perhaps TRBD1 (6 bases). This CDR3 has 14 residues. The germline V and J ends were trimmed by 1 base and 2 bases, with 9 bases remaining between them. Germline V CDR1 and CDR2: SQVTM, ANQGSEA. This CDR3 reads CSVEVAGAYNEQFF. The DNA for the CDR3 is TGCAGCGTTGAAGTGGCAGGGGCCTACAATGAGCAGTTCTTC.

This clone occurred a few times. For the CDR3, the DNA is TGTGCCAGCAGGTCACAGGGTTGGGGTGGCTACACCTTC. This codes for CASRSQGWGGYTF. The chain is built from TRBV6-5 and TRBJ1-2; D is perhaps TRBD1 (6 bases). The ends were cut back, 6 bases at V and 7 bases at J, with 15 bases in the middle. CDR3 length: 13 residues. Germline CDR1 reads MNHEY; CDR2 reads SVGAGI.

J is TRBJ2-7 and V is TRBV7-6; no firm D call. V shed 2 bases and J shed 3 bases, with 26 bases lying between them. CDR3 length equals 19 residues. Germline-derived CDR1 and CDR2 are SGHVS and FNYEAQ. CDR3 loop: CASSLKTSLADLPNYEQYF. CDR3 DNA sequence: TGTGCCAGCAGCTTAAAAACCTCCCTGGCAGACCTACCGAACTACGAGCAGTACTTC.

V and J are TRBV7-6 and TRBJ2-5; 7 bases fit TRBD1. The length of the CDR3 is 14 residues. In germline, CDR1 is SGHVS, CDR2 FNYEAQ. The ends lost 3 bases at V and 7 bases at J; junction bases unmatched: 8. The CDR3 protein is CASSFRDRGGTQYF. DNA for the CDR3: TGTGCCAGCAGCTTCCGGGACAGAGGGGGGACCCAGTACTTC.

The DNA for the CDR3 is TGTGCCAGCTCACCACCGGGGACGCCTTGGCCCCAGCATTTT. Encoded protein: CASSPPGTPWPQHF. The chain recombines TRBV18 with TRBJ1-5; tentative D call: TRBD1 (5 bases). Germline V gene sequence: CDR1 KGHSH, CDR2 LQKENI. The CDR3 is made up of 14 amino acids. Trimming removed 0 bases at V and 9 bases at J, with 12 bases between. Variable domain in full (rest from reference TRBV18 and TRBJ1-5): NAGVMQNPRHLVRRRGQEARLRCSPMKGHSHVYWYRQLPEEGLKFMVYLQKENIIDESGMPKERFSAEFPKEGPSILRIQQVVRGDSAAYFCASSPPGTPWPQHFGDGTRLSIL.

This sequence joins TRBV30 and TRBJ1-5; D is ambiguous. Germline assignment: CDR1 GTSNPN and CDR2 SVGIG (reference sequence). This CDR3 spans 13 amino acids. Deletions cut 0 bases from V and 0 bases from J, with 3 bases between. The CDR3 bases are TGTGCCTGGAGTGTAGATAGCAATCAGCCCCAGCATTTT. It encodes CAWSVDSNQPQHF.

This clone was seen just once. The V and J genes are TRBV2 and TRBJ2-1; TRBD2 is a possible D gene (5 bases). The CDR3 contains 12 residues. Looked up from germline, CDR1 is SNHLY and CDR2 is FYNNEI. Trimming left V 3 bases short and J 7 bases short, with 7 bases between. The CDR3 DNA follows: TGTGCCAGCAGTGAGGAGGATAATGAGCAGTTCTTC. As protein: CASSEEDNEQFF. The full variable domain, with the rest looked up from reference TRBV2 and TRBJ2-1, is EPEVTQTPSHQVTQMGQEVILRCVPISNHLYFYWYRQILGQKVEFLVSFYNNEISEKSEIFDDQFSVERPDGSNFTLKIRSTKLEDSAMYFCASSEEDNEQFFGPGTRLTVL.

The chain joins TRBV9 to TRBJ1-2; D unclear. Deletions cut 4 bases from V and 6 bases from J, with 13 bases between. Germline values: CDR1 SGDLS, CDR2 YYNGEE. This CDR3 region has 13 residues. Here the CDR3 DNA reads TGTGCCAGCAGCCCCCCCGGCCTTCATGGCTACACCTTC. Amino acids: CASSPPGLHGYTF. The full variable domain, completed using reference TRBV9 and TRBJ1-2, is DSGVTQTPKHLITATGQRVTLRCSPRSGDLSVYWYQQSLDQGLQFLIQYYNGEERAKGNILERFSAQQFPDLHSELNLSSLELGDSALYFCASSPPGLHGYTFGSGTRLTVV.

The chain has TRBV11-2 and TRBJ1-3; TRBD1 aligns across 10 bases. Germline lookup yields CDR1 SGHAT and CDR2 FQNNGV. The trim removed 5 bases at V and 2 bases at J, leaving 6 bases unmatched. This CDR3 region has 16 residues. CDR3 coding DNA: TGTGCCAGCAGCCGACAGGGGGCAAAGGCTGGAAACACCATATATTTT. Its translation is CASSRQGAKAGNTIYF. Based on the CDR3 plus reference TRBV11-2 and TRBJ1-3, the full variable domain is EAGVAQSPRYKIIEKRQSVAFWCNPISGHATLYWYQQILGQGPKLLIQFQNNGVVDDSQLPKDRFSAERLKGVDSTLKIQPAKLEDSAVYLCASSRQGAKAGNTIYFGEGSWLTVV.

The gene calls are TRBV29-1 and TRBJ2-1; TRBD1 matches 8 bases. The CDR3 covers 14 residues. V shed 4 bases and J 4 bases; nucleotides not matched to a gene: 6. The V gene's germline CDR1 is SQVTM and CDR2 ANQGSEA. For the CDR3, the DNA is TGCAGCGTTGCGACGGGACAGGAATACAATGAGCAGTTCTTC. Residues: CSVATGQEYNEQFF.